These 23 T cell receptor beta chains were all obtained from the same sample, sequenced in a study of cytomegalovirus exposure and HLA in healthy donors. The PCR was carried out with 60 Vbeta primers and 13 Jbeta primers. TCRdb's copy holds only in-frame clones and misses some; the assay was immunoSEQ multiplex PCR. The data hold 130,000 to 150,000 clones, with 65% to 90% observed a single time. The sequenced sample consisted of PBMCs. All receptors derive from a woman younger than 45 in good health and CMV-seronegative.

CDR3 DNA: TGTGCCAGCAGTTACACCGGGACAGCGAACACTGAAGCTTTCTTT. This codes for CASSYTGTANTEAFF. The chain has TRBV6-5 and TRBJ1-1, with 7 bases that match TRBD1. CDR1 and CDR2 from the germline V gene are MNHEY and SVGAGI. The CDR3 is made up of 15 amino acids. Trimming removed 2 bases from V and 1 base from J; junction bases left unmatched: 4.

The rearrangement joins TRBV15 to TRBJ2-1; no reliable D call. The CDR3 loop spans 15 amino acids. V was shortened by 0 bases and J by 2 bases, with 8 bases between the two germline ends. Germline lookup yields CDR1 LNHNV and CDR2 YYDKDF (reference sequence). DNA of the CDR3: TGTGCCACCAGCAGAGATTCCCGTACCTACAATGAGCAGTTCTTC. It encodes CATSRDSRTYNEQFF. Full variable domain (outside the CDR3, taken from reference TRBV15 and TRBJ2-1): DAMVIQNPRYQVTQFGKPVTLSCSQTLNHNVMYWYQQKSSQAPKLLFHYYDKDFNNEADTPDNFQSRRPNTSFCFLDIRSPGLGDTAMYLCATSRDSRTYNEQFFGPGTRLTVL.

This chain joins TRBV6-5 and TRBJ1-3; D gene ambiguous. This CDR3 has 14 residues. The germline V and J ends were trimmed by 2 bases and 2 bases, with 7 bases remaining between them. CDR1 MNHEY and CDR2 SVGAGI come from the germline V gene. The CDR3 region has the DNA TGTGCCAGCAGTTACGACGGGACTGGAAACACCATATATTTT. This gives the protein CASSYDGTGNTIYF.

This chain joins TRBV28 and TRBJ1-5; 8 bases fit TRBD1. The CDR3 extends over 15 amino acids. Germline V gene sequence: CDR1 MDHEN, CDR2 SYDVKM. Losses at the gene ends were 6 bases for V and 3 bases for J; bases not matched to a gene: 7. The CDR3 bases are TGTGCCAGCAGGCGGGCAGGGGGCGACAATCAGCCCCAGCATTTT. Its protein product is CASRRAGGDNQPQHF.

The rearrangement links TRBV7-2 to TRBJ1-3; D may be TRBD1 (6 bases). Trimming pared 6 bases from V and 2 bases from J, leaving 20 bases between. Germline loops: CDR1 SGHTA, CDR2 FQGNSA. The length of the CDR3 is 17 residues. CDR3 bases: TGTGCCAGCAGGAGCGGTACAGGGTCGGTAACTGGAAACACCATATATTTT. Residues: CASRSGTGSVTGNTIYF. Looking up the rest from reference TRBV7-2 and TRBJ1-3 gives the full variable domain: GAGVSQSPSNKVTEKGKDVELRCDPISGHTALYWYRQSLGQGLEFLIYFQGNSAPDKSGLPSDRFSAERTGGSVSTLTIQRTQQEDSAVYLCASRSGTGSVTGNTIYFGEGSWLTVV.

J is TRBJ1-4 and V is TRBV15, with 10 bases lining up with TRBD1. The CDR3 has 14 amino acids. Germline V CDR1 and CDR2: LNHNV, YYDKDF (reference sequence). After removal of 6 bases from V and 7 bases from J, the junction contained 5 bases not matched to a gene. The CDR3 DNA follows: TGTGCCACCAGTACCGACAGGGGGCGTGAAAAACTGTTTTTT. Its translation: CATSTDRGREKLFF.

Ten or more counts support this clone. The identical CDR3 is also encoded by other nucleotide sequences in the sample. J is TRBJ2-5 and V is TRBV5-4, with TRBD1 matching over 7 bases. Germline V CDR1 and CDR2: SGHNT, YYREEE (reference sequence). The CDR3 loop spans 14 amino acids. With V trimmed by 4 bases and J by 1 base, 4 bases remained unmatched. The CDR3 DNA reads as TGTGCCAGCAGCCTAGGGGGCGGCCAAGAGACCCAGTACTTC. Encoded protein: CASSLGGGQETQYF.

The V and J genes are TRBV2 and TRBJ2-5; D uncertain. Near its end, the DNA agrees better with TRBJ2-7, so the J call may be wrong. Germline CDR1 SNHLY, CDR2 FYNNEI. CDR3 length: 11 residues. The CDR3 region has the DNA TGTGCCAGCAAGATAACCTACGAGCAGTACTTC. This gives the protein CASKITYEQYF.

The chain links TRBV4-3 to TRBJ2-2; D is unclear. There are 15 residues in the CDR3. Trimming pared 1 base from V and 6 bases from J, leaving 12 bases between. The V gene's germline CDR1 is LGHNA and CDR2 YSLEER. Here the CDR3 reads CASSQGRRSAGELFF. CDR3 nucleotides: TGCGCCAGCAGCCAAGGACGCAGGTCGGCCGGGGAGCTGTTTTTT.

The chain employs TRBV28 and TRBJ2-7; D not certain. V was clipped by 6 bases and J by 4 bases, with 7 bases between them. Per germline, CDR1 MDHEN and CDR2 SYDVKM. The CDR3 spans 11 residues. This CDR3 is CASRKHYEQYF. DNA for the CDR3: TGTGCCAGCAGGAAACATTACGAGCAGTACTTC.

This chain uses TRBV5-4 with TRBJ2-4; possible D gene TRBD2, 7 bases. Germline V gene lookup returns CDR1 SGHNT and CDR2 YYREEE (reference sequence). The CDR3 contains 18 residues. V was trimmed by 4 bases and J by 7 bases, leaving 27 bases between them. The CDR3 DNA is TGTGCCAGCAGCCGGGGAGGGGGGGGCGCGTGGAATTCGAACATTCAGTACTTC. Translating it yields CASSRGGGGAWNSNIQYF.

The chain joins TRBV9 to TRBJ2-3, with 7 bases aligning to TRBD2. The CDR3 extends over 15 amino acids. Germline trimming cut 4 bases from V and 2 bases from J; bases unmatched to any gene: 7. Looked up from germline, CDR1 is SGDLS and CDR2 is YYNGEE. The CDR3 region has the DNA TGTGCCAGCAGCCCGACGACTAGCCCCACAGATACGCAGTATTTT. It translates to CASSPTTSPTDTQYF.

This clone was recorded a few times. This rearrangement joins TRBV30 to TRBJ2-4, with 14 bases fitting TRBD2. Looked up from germline, CDR1 is GTSNPN and CDR2 is SVGIG (reference sequence). Trimming at V came to 1 base and at J to 0 bases, leaving 2 bases not matched to a gene. The CDR3 spans 17 residues. The CDR3 sequence is CAWSAGTSGRAKNIQYF. In DNA, the CDR3 is TGTGCCTGGAGTGCAGGGACTAGCGGGAGAGCCAAAAACATTCAGTACTTC.

This clone was found a few times. The chain couples TRBV29-1 to TRBJ2-1; D gene unclear. Germline loops: CDR1 SQVTM, CDR2 ANQGSEA. The CDR3 is made up of 12 amino acids. V lost 7 bases, J lost 5 bases, and 12 bases lay in between. This chain's CDR3 is CSGIPGHNEQFF. In DNA form, the CDR3 reads TGCAGCGGGATTCCAGGCCACAATGAGCAGTTCTTC.

This chain connects TRBV5-8 to TRBJ2-1; TRBD1 aligns across 7 bases. This CDR3 is 15 amino acids long. V gave up 1 base and J gave up 1 base; unmatched junction bases: 2. Germline V CDR1 and CDR2: SGHTS, YDEGEE. The CDR3, as DNA: TGTGCCAGCAGCTTGAGACAGGGTTCCTACAATGAGCAGTTCTTC. It yields the protein CASSLRQGSYNEQFF.

V gene TRBV2 combines with J gene TRBJ1-3; D is unclear. Germline CDR1 reads SNHLY; CDR2 reads FYNNEI. Trimming left V 2 bases short and J 0 bases short, with 5 bases between. The CDR3 totals 14 residues. The CDR3 spells CASSERSSGNTIYF. The CDR3 DNA sequence: TGTGCCAGCAGTGAACGGAGCTCTGGAAACACCATATATTTT.

The V and J genes are TRBV4-3 and TRBJ2-3, with 8 bases that match TRBD2. V lost 0 bases and J lost 0; bases outside the gene matches: 2. CDR1 LGHNA and CDR2 YSLEER come from the germline V gene. The CDR3 runs 16 residues. The CDR3 DNA is TGCGCCAGCAGCCAAGACCGGGGGGGGAGCACAGATACGCAGTATTTT. Its protein is CASSQDRGGSTDTQYF.

V gene TRBV7-2 combines with J gene TRBJ1-4; a weak D match, TRBD1 (6 bases). CDR3 size: 17 residues. CDR1 and CDR2 (germline): SGHTA, FQGNSA. Trimming removed 1 base at V and 10 bases at J, with 22 bases between. CDR3: CASSLGIRGTSPSKLFF. CDR3 DNA: TGTGCCAGCAGCTTAGGAATTAGGGGGACATCTCCGTCAAAACTGTTTTTT.

V is TRBV27 and J is TRBJ1-2; TRBD1 matches at 7 bases. Germline V gene data show CDR1 as MNHEY and CDR2 as SMNVEV (reference sequence). V lost 4 bases to trimming and J lost 7 bases; unmatched junction nucleotides: 3. The CDR3 covers 12 residues. The CDR3 coding sequence is TGTGCCAGCAGTTCGACAGGGCGTGGCTACACCTTC. Residues: CASSSTGRGYTF.

The chain has TRBV5-4 and TRBJ2-7; no clear D gene. CDR1 and CDR2 from the germline V gene are SGHNT and YYREEE (reference sequence). V dropped 4 bases and J dropped 0 bases, with 14 bases sitting between them. This CDR3 comprises 15 residues. This chain's CDR3 is CASSPFLGSSYEQYF. In DNA form, the CDR3 reads TGTGCCAGCAGCCCCTTCCTAGGAAGCTCCTACGAGCAGTACTTC.

Note on this clone: The junction departs from germline at one end; a sequencing error may be responsible. This chain links TRBV7-9 with TRBJ2-7, with 7 bases matching TRBD1. Germline V gene sequence: CDR1 SEHNR, CDR2 FQNEAQ (reference sequence). This CDR3 is built from 18 residues. For the CDR3, the DNA is TGTTCCAGCAGCTTAGGGAGAAATACAGGGGATCTACCCTACGAGCAGTACTTC. Its protein is CSSSLGRNTGDLPYEQYF.

The J gene is TRBJ2-2, the V gene TRBV7-8, with 8 bases lining up with TRBD1. Germline CDR1 is SGHVS and CDR2 is FQNEAQ. This CDR3 is 19 amino acids long. Trimming at V came to 2 bases and at J to 3 bases, leaving 14 bases not matched to a gene. The CDR3, as DNA: TGTGCCAGCAGCTTAATCGGGACAGGTCAATGGGAGTACACCGGGGAGCTGTTTTTT. Translation: CASSLIGTGQWEYTGELFF.

The chain recombines TRBV5-1 with TRBJ2-3, with D unclear. CDR1 and CDR2 from the germline V gene are SGHRS and YFSETQ. The CDR3 covers 13 residues. Trimming took off 3 bases at V and 4 bases at J, with 9 bases between the two ends. The CDR3 DNA is TGCGCCAGCAGCTACCTCGGAGCAGATACGCAGTATTTT. It specifies CASSYLGADTQYF.